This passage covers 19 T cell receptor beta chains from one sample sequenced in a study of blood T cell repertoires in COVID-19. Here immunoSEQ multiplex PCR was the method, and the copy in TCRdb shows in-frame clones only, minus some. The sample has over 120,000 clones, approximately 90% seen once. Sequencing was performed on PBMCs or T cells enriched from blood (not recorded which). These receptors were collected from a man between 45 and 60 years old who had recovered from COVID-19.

CDR3 in amino acids: CASSPSGQGYSYTF. As DNA, the CDR3 is TGTGCCAGCTCACCTTCGGGACAGGGGTATAGCTACACCTTC. J is TRBJ1-2 and V is TRBV18; TRBD1 matches at 10 bases. The CDR3 spans 14 residues. The ends lost 3 bases at V and 9 bases at J; junction bases unmatched: 7. The germline V gene has CDR1 KGHSH and CDR2 LQKENI.

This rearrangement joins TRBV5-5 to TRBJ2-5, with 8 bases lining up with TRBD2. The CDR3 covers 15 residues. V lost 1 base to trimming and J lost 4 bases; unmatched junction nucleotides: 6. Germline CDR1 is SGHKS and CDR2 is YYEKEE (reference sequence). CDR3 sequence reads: CASSLSPSGLETQYF. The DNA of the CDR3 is TGTGCCAGCAGCTTGTCCCCTAGCGGGTTAGAGACCCAGTACTTC.

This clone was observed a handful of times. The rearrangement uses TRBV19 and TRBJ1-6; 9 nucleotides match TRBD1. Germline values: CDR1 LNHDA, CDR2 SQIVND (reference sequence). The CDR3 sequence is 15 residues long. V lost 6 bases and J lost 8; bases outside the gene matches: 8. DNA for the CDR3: TGTGCCAGTAGCCGCACAGGGGGCGCCGATTCACCCCTCCACTTT. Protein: CASSRTGGADSPLHF.

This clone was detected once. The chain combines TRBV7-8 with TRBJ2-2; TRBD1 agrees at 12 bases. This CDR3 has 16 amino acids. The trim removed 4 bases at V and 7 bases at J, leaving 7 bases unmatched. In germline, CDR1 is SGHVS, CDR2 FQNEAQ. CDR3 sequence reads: CASSSRGTGGSGELFF. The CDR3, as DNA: TGTGCCAGCAGCTCAAGGGGGACAGGGGGCAGCGGGGAGCTGTTTTTT.

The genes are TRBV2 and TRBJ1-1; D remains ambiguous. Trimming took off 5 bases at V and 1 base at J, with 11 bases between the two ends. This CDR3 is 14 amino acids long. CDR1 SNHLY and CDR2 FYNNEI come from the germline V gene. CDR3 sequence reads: CASSLTKPNTEAFF. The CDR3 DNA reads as TGTGCCAGCAGTTTGACAAAACCGAACACTGAAGCTTTCTTT. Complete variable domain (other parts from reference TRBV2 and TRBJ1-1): EPEVTQTPSHQVTQMGQEVILRCVPISNHLYFYWYRQILGQKVEFLVSFYNNEISEKSEIFDDQFSVERPDGSNFTLKIRSTKLEDSAMYFCASSLTKPNTEAFFGQGTRLTVV.

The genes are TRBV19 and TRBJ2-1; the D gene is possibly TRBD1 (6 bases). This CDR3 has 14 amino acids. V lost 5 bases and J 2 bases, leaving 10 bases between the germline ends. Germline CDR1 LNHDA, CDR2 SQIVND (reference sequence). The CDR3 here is CASSSGQAYNEQFF. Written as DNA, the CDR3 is TGTGCCAGTAGTTCGGGACAAGCCTACAATGAGCAGTTCTTC.

CDR3 DNA sequence: TGTGCCAGCAGAACACAGGTCCCTAATTCACCCCTCCACTTT. It specifies CASRTQVPNSPLHF. This sequence joins TRBV6-5 and TRBJ1-6, with a tentative D call TRBD1 (5 bases). Germline values: CDR1 MNHEY, CDR2 SVGAGI. V dropped 6 bases and J dropped 6 bases, with 12 bases sitting between them. CDR3 length: 14 residues.

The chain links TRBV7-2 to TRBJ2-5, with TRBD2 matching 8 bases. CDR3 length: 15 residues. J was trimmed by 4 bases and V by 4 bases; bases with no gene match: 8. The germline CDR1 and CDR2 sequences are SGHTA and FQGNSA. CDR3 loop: CASSYSRGGPETQYF. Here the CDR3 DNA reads TGTGCCAGCAGCTATTCTCGGGGGGGCCCAGAGACCCAGTACTTC.

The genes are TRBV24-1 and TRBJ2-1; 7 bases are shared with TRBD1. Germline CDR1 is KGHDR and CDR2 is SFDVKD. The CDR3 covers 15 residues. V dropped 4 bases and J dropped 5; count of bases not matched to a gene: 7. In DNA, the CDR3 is TGTGCCACCAGTGAACCGGGACAGAAAAACAATGAGCAGTTCTTC. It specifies CATSEPGQKNNEQFF.

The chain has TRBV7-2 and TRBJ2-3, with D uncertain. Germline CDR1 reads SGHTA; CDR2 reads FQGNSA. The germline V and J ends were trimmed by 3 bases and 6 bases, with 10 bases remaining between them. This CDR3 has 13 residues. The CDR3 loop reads CASSFRSPDTQYF. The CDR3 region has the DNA TGTGCCAGCAGCTTCCGGAGTCCTGATACGCAGTATTTT.

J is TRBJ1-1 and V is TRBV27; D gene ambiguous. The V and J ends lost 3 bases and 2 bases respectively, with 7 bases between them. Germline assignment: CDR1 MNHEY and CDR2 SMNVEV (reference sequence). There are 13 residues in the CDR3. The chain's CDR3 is CASSFLRNTEAFF. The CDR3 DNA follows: TGTGCCAGCAGTTTCCTTAGAAACACTGAAGCTTTCTTT.

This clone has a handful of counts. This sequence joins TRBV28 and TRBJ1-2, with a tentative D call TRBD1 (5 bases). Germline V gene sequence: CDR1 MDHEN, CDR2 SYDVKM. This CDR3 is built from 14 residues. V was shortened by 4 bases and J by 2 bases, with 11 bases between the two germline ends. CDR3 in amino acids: CASSYQTENYGYTF. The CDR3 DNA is TGTGCCAGCAGTTATCAGACAGAGAACTATGGCTACACCTTC.

The CDR3 spells CASSQGGYEQYF. The CDR3 DNA reads as TGTGCCAGCAGCCAGGGAGGCTACGAGCAGTACTTC. The V gene is TRBV3-1 (or the pseudogene TRBV3-2), the J gene TRBJ2-7; TRBD2 is a possible D gene (6 bases). Per germline, CDR1 LGHDT and CDR2 YNNKEL (reference sequence). Trimming took off 3 bases at V and 3 bases at J, with 6 bases between the two ends. The CDR3 consists of 12 residues.

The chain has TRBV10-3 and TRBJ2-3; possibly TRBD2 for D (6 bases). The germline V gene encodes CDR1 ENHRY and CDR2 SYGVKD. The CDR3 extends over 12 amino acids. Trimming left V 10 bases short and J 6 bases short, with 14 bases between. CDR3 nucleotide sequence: TGTGCCAGCACTAGCCCCCCGGATACGCAGTATTTT. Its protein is CASTSPPDTQYF.

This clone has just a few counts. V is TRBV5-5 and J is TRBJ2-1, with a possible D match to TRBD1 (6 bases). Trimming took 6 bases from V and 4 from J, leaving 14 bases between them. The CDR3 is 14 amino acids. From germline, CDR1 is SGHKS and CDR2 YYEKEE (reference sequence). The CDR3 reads CASTSRDTYNEQFF. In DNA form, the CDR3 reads TGTGCCAGCACCTCCCGGGACACTTACAATGAGCAGTTCTTC.

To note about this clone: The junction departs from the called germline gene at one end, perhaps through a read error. DNA for the CDR3: TGTGCCAGTAGGCCCGGGATAGGGTATGTCTACACCTTC. Amino acids: CASRPGIGYVYTF. The chain has TRBV19 and TRBJ1-2; D call uncertain. The germline V gene encodes CDR1 LNHDA and CDR2 SQIVND (reference sequence). The CDR3 extends over 13 amino acids.

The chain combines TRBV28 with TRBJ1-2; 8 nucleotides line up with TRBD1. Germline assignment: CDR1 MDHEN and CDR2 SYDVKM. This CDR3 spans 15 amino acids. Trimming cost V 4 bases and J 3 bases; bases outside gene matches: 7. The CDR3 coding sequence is TGTGCCAGCAGTTCAATCTCGGACAGGGACTATGGCTACACCTTC. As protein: CASSSISDRDYGYTF.

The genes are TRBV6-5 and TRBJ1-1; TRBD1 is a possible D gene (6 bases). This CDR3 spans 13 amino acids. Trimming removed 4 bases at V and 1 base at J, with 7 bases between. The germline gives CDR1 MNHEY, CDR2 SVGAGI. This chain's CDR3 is CASSSRGNTEAFF. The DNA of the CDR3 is TGTGCCAGCAGTTCCAGGGGGAACACTGAAGCTTTCTTT.

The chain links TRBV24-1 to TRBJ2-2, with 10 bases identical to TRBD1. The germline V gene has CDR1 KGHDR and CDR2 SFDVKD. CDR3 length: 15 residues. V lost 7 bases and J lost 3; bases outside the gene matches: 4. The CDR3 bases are TGTGCCACCAGCATCGGACAGGGGGACACCGGGGAGCTGTTTTTT. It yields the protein CATSIGQGDTGELFF.